This TCR beta chain was observed in a study of blood T cells in healthy people across ages. Findings of the study overall: While age rose, TCR beta diversity per million T cells dropped in a roughly linear way.

The donors, all healthy, were Caucasians living in Russia, aged about 6 to 90. Total RNA was extracted at no less than 6 micrograms per sample. Trimming cost V 1 base and J 5 bases, with 7 bases left between them. Germline CDR1 reads SGHTA; CDR2 reads FQGNSA. There are 13 residues in the CDR3. A second about 7 to 11 cycle PCR used barcoded and J-beta primers. TCRdb analysed the 5' RACE reads with MiXCR anew, one entry per CDR3 protein. The data contain about 1.4 million distinct CDR3 sequences, 59% of them seen just once; the ten biggest clones take up over 5%. This clonotype was counted a few times. As yet, its antigen is unknown.

Sequenced material: blood. This rearrangement joins TRBV7-2 to TRBJ2-3; no firm D call. The TCR originated in a man aged 18 to 29 in good health. CDR3 residues: CASSLVNGDTQYF. The CDR3 region has the DNA TGTGCCAGCAGCTTAGTAAATGGAGATACGCAGTATTTT.